Following are 18 T cell receptor beta chains from one sample sequenced in a study of T-cell reconstitution after alpha-beta-depleted transplantation in children. A library of TCRbeta sequences, prepared with unique molecular identifiers, was generated. TCRdb re-analysed the PCR reads in MiXCR, keeping a single row per CDR3 protein. Here the sample spans some 200,000 distinct CDR3 sequences, about 8.8% being singletons. The sample in question was PBMCs from the stem cell graft donor, obtained from the stem cell graft. Source of these receptors: a human donor who donated a stem cell graft to a child with SCID.

This clonotype occurred many times. V is TRBV13 and J is TRBJ2-1; no clear D. Germline loops: CDR1 PRHDT, CDR2 FYEKMQ (reference sequence). Trimming stripped 5 bases from V and 4 bases from J, with 6 bases between. This CDR3 contains 12 residues. The CDR3 here is CASSGVYNEQFF. The CDR3 nucleotides are TGTGCCAGCAGCGGAGTTTACAATGAGCAGTTCTTC.

This clonotype was detected ten times or more. CDR3 nucleotide sequence: TGTGCCATCAGTGAGGGCAGCCAAGAGACCCAGTACTTC. It translates to CAISEGSQETQYF. This chain links TRBV10-3 with TRBJ2-5; no firm D call. Germline V gene lookup returns CDR1 ENHRY and CDR2 SYGVKD. V shed 2 bases and J shed 1 base, with 5 bases lying between them. The length of the CDR3 is 13 residues.

The rearrangement joins TRBV27 to TRBJ1-1; D might be TRBD1 (5 bases). V lost 6 bases to trimming and J lost 1 base, with 12 bases between them. The V gene's germline CDR1 is MNHEY and CDR2 SMNVEV (reference sequence). The CDR3 has 14 residues. The CDR3 loop is CASSRPGPNTEAFF. CDR3 DNA: TGTGCCAGCAGCCGCCCGGGGCCGAACACTGAAGCTTTCTTT.

This clonotype was observed at least ten times. The rearrangement links TRBV5-5 to TRBJ2-5; TRBD1 aligns across 10 bases. V gave up 2 bases and J gave up 1 base; unmatched junction bases: 8. The V gene's germline CDR1 is SGHKS and CDR2 YYEKEE (reference sequence). The length of the CDR3 is 17 residues. The CDR3: CASSFGTGVRLQETQYF. CDR3 coding DNA: TGTGCCAGCAGCTTCGGGACAGGGGTCAGACTCCAAGAGACCCAGTACTTC.

This clonotype was recorded many times. The CDR3 spells CSARDQGGTGVNYEQYF. In DNA form, the CDR3 reads TGCAGTGCTAGAGATCAGGGGGGGACAGGGGTAAACTACGAGCAGTACTTC. The chain carries TRBV20-1 and TRBJ2-7; 10 bases are shared with TRBD1. The J segment lost 3 bases and the V segment lost 0 bases, leaving 11 bases of the junction unmatched. CDR1 and CDR2 from the germline V gene are DFQATT and SNEGSKA (reference sequence). The CDR3 loop spans 17 amino acids.

There are many counts of this clonotype. The V gene is TRBV5-6, the J gene TRBJ1-2; no definite D call. The germline V and J ends were trimmed by 0 bases and 1 base, with 13 bases remaining between them. The CDR3 has 16 amino acids. Germline V gene data show CDR1 as SGHDT and CDR2 as YYEEEE. The CDR3 DNA sequence: TGTGCCAGCAGCTTGGGCGTGGCGGGGTTTAACTATGGCTACACCTTC. It yields the protein CASSLGVAGFNYGYTF. Variable domain in full (rest from reference TRBV5-6 and TRBJ1-2): DAGVTQSPTHLIKTRGQQVTLRCSPKSGHDTVSWYQQALGQGPQFIFQYYEEEERQRGNFPDRFSGHQFPNYSSELNVNALLLGDSALYLCASSLGVAGFNYGYTFGSGTRLTVV.

This chain joins TRBV6-1 and TRBJ1-2; 8 bases agree with TRBD1. CDR3 length equals 14 residues. CDR1 and CDR2 (germline): MNHNS, SASEGT. J gave up 4 bases and V 2 bases, and 3 bases lay outside the gene matches. The CDR3 here is CASSEQGAVYGYTF. DNA of the CDR3: TGTGCCAGCAGTGAACAGGGGGCTGTCTATGGCTACACCTTC.

This clonotype showed up many times. This sequence joins TRBV18 and TRBJ2-3; D is unclear. The CDR3 runs to 14 residues. The germline V gene has CDR1 KGHSH and CDR2 LQKENI. The germline V and J ends were trimmed by 3 bases and 0 bases, with 7 bases remaining between them. CDR3 region: CASSPSFSTDTQYF. DNA of the CDR3: TGTGCCAGCTCACCGAGCTTTAGCACAGATACGCAGTATTTT.

There are many counts of this clonotype. This chain joins TRBV5-1 and TRBJ2-3; 7 bases map to TRBD1. Germline CDR1 and CDR2: SGHRS and YFSETQ. The ends lost 2 bases at V and 6 bases at J; junction bases unmatched: 12. CDR3 length equals 16 residues. This CDR3 is CASSFQGQPRVDTQYF. The CDR3 DNA reads TGCGCCAGCAGCTTCCAGGGACAGCCGAGAGTTGATACGCAGTATTTT.

This clonotype has ten or more counts. The CDR3 sequence: CATSDLSNRSNTGELFF. The CDR3 DNA reads as TGTGCCACCAGTGATTTAAGTAACCGATCGAACACCGGGGAGCTGTTTTTT. The V gene is TRBV24-1, the J gene TRBJ2-2, with D unresolved. This CDR3 is 17 amino acids long. Germline V gene lookup returns CDR1 KGHDR and CDR2 SFDVKD. V was pared by 1 base and J by 0 bases, with 11 bases between.

This clonotype was counted at least ten times. The J gene is TRBJ2-3, the V gene TRBV7-7; TRBD2 aligns across 12 bases. Germline CDR1 SSHAT, CDR2 FNYEAQ (reference sequence). The CDR3 loop spans 15 amino acids. V lost 5 bases and J lost 6; bases outside the gene matches: 6. CDR3 bases: TGTGCCAGCAGCCCGCAACTAGCGGGGGGTGATACGCAGTATTTT. Translation: CASSPQLAGGDTQYF.

This clonotype occurred many times. The chain employs TRBV7-3 and TRBJ2-3, with 9 bases aligning to TRBD2. The J segment lost 4 bases and the V segment lost 3 bases, leaving 5 bases of the junction unmatched. Germline V gene lookup returns CDR1 SGHTA and CDR2 FQGTGA. This CDR3 region has 15 residues. The CDR3, as DNA: TGTGCCAGCAGCTTTGAAGCTAGCGGGGCAGATACGCAGTATTTT. This sequence encodes CASSFEASGADTQYF.

In its sample, this clonotype was seen a few times. The chain has TRBV9 and TRBJ2-7; tentatively, D is TRBD1 (6 bases). Per germline, CDR1 SGDLS and CDR2 YYNGEE. Deletions cut 0 bases from V and 1 base from J, with 8 bases between. The CDR3 consists of 14 residues. The chain's CDR3 is CASSVDQGSYEQYF. CDR3 bases: TGTGCCAGCAGCGTAGACCAGGGGTCCTACGAGCAGTACTTC.

This CDR3 reads CAWSGITGGSNQPQHF. The CDR3 bases are TGTGCCTGGAGCGGTATAACAGGGGGGTCTAATCAGCCCCAGCATTTT. The rearrangement links TRBV30 to TRBJ1-5, with 8 bases fitting TRBD1. This CDR3 comprises 16 residues. The ends lost 3 bases at V and 4 bases at J; junction bases unmatched: 11. Germline loops: CDR1 GTSNPN, CDR2 SVGIG (reference sequence).

This clonotype was observed a handful of times. The rearrangement joins TRBV3-1 to TRBJ1-1; a weak D match, TRBD1 (5 bases). This CDR3 comprises 17 residues. Trimming left V 3 bases short and J 4 bases short, with 21 bases between. The V gene's germline CDR1 is LGHDT and CDR2 YNNKEL (reference sequence). CDR3: CASSQEGVWGGSTEAFF. The CDR3 region has the DNA TGTGCCAGCAGCCAGGAAGGGGTTTGGGGGGGGTCCACTGAAGCTTTCTTT.

This clonotype came up many times. The chain couples TRBV5-5 to TRBJ2-4; 7 bases are shared with TRBD1. V shed 3 bases and J 4 bases; nucleotides not matched to a gene: 10. In germline, CDR1 is SGHKS, CDR2 YYEKEE (reference sequence). The CDR3 runs to 16 residues. The CDR3 reads CASSSLRDSRKNIQYF. In DNA form, the CDR3 reads TGTGCCAGCAGCTCACTCCGGGACAGCCGGAAAAACATTCAGTACTTC.

This clonotype showed up many times. The chain links TRBV5-1 to TRBJ2-3; no clear D gene. Trimming removed 0 bases at V and 0 bases at J, with 5 bases between. From germline, CDR1 is SGHRS and CDR2 YFSETQ. The CDR3 is 14 amino acids. The CDR3 DNA is TGCGCCAGCAGCTTGGCCCTCAGCACAGATACGCAGTATTTT. Translating it yields CASSLALSTDTQYF.

This clonotype was observed many times. The gene calls are TRBV10-3 and TRBJ2-3; 9 nucleotides match TRBD2. Germline CDR1 is ENHRY and CDR2 is SYGVKD. V lost 11 bases and J lost 1; bases outside the gene matches: 7. The CDR3 consists of 14 residues. The CDR3 spells CAGGPSGGTDTQYF. The CDR3 coding sequence is TGTGCCGGTGGACCTAGCGGGGGCACAGATACGCAGTATTTT.